This is a list of T cell receptor beta chains from one sample in a study of long-term antiretroviral therapy in people with HIV. Only in-frame clones appear in the TCRdb table, and some are missing; sequencing was by immunoSEQ multiplex PCR. The data hold 19,000 or so clones, with roughly four fifths observed a single time. The sample here was unsorted PBMCs, taken 2.2 years after starting antiretroviral therapy. The receptors come from a man aged 50 to 60 with HIV. Both conserved end residues are part of each CDR3. The order of the fields is D gene, J gene, clone size, V gene, CDR3 protein, CDR3 DNA. The D gene is left open where the match is weak. Size is stated for part of the rows, as once, few or many counts, or as a class when the clone is expanded.

- TRBJ2-7 medium-sized TRBV29-1 CSVEEDSSYEQYF TGCAGCGTTGAAGAGGACAGCTCCTACGAGCAGTACTTC
TRBD1 TRBJ2-1 - TRBV5-5 CASRSGTGLYNEQFF TGTGCCAGCAGGTCCGGGACAGGGTTGTACAATGAGCAGTTCTTC
TRBD1 TRBJ1-4 once TRBV5-6 CASSETGATNEKLFF TGTGCCAGCAGCGAAACAGGGGCAACTAATGAAAAACTGTTTTTT
TRBD2 TRBJ2-3 - TRBV13 CASSPDRGVSGKWDTQYF TGTGCCAGCAGCCCCGATCGGGGGGTTAGCGGGAAATGGGATACGCAGTATTTT
- TRBJ2-1 - TRBV6-5 CASSYLLGTSYNEQFF TGTGCCAGCAGTTACTTACTCGGGACGTCATACAATGAGCAGTTCTTC
- TRBJ2-2 - TRBV5-1 CASSLVQGRGGELFF TGCGCCAGCAGCTTGGTCCAGGGAAGGGGCGGGGAGCTGTTTTTT
- TRBJ2-6 - TRBV18 CASSPYEGANVLTF TGTGCCAGCTCACCATACGAGGGGGCCAACGTCCTGACTTTC
TRBD2 TRBJ2-5 - TRBV7-2 CASSSLGGGPEETQYF TGTGCCAGCAGCTCCCTCGGGGGAGGGCCGGAAGAGACCCAGTACTTC
TRBD2 TRBJ2-3 - TRBV7-9 CASSLVKGLAGVTDTQYF TGTGCCAGCAGCTTAGTAAAAGGACTAGCGGGAGTCACAGATACGCAGTATTTT
TRBD1 TRBJ1-1 - TRBV7-9 CASSLGQGSEAFF TGTGCCAGCAGCTTAGGACAGGGGTCTGAAGCTTTCTTT
- TRBJ1-5 - TRBV19 CASSFRQGGNQPQHF TGTGCCAGTAGTTTCCGCCAGGGCGGCAATCAGCCCCAGCATTTT
- TRBJ2-1 - TRBV11-3 CASSLDGRWENEQFF TGTGCCAGCAGCTTAGATGGGAGGTGGGAGAATGAGCAGTTCTTC
TRBD1 TRBJ2-5 - TRBV7-6 CASSPTGMETQYF TGTGCCAGCAGCCCGACAGGGATGGAGACCCAGTACTTC
- TRBJ2-2 - TRBV9 CASSIVTNTGELFF TGTGCCAGCAGCATAGTCACTAACACCGGGGAGCTGTTTTTT
TRBD2 TRBJ2-5 - TRBV15 CATALRGLGLGRETQYF TGTGCCACCGCCCTGCGGGGGTTGGGACTGGGGAGAGAGACCCAGTACTTC
- TRBJ1-1 - TRBV4-3 CASSHQAPFDGQNTEAFF TGCGCCAGCAGCCACCAAGCCCCCTTCGACGGACAGAACACTGAAGCTTTCTTT
TRBD2 TRBJ2-7 few TRBV14 CASKQASGPSYEQYF TGTGCCAGCAAACAGGCTAGCGGGCCTTCCTACGAGCAGTACTTC
- TRBJ2-1 - TRBV27 CASSLDPGFRHYNEQFF TGTGCCAGCAGTTTGGATCCAGGGTTTAGACACTACAATGAGCAGTTCTTC
- TRBJ2-1 - TRBV27 CASRLASSYNEQFF TGTGCCAGCAGGCTAGCGAGCTCCTACAATGAGCAGTTCTTC
TRBD1 TRBJ1-1 - TRBV5-6 CASSGLGGSAEAFF TGTGCCAGCAGCGGGTTAGGGGGCTCGGCTGAAGCTTTCTTT
TRBD1 TRBJ2-3 - TRBV6-6 CASSRDRGRTDTQYF TGTGCCAGCAGTCGGGACAGGGGACGCACAGATACGCAGTATTTT
TRBD1 TRBJ1-1 - TRBV28 CASSLLGQGWAEAFF TGTGCCAGCAGTTTGTTGGGACAGGGTTGGGCTGAAGCTTTCTTT
TRBD1 TRBJ1-1 - TRBV9 CASSVDPGGTGQSSEAFF TGTGCCAGCAGCGTAGACCCCGGGGGGACAGGTCAATCTTCTGAAGCTTTCTTT
TRBD2 TRBJ2-6 - TRBV5-6 CASSGGGTGANVLTF TGTGCCAGCAGCGGGGGGGGGACTGGGGCCAACGTCCTGACTTTC
- TRBJ1-6 - TRBV25-1 CARNLGTLVTDSPLHF TGTGCCAGAAACCTAGGGACCCTGGTAACGGATTCACCCCTCCACTTT
- TRBJ2-7 - TRBV7-6 CASSLTGTPTYEQYF TGTGCCAGCAGCCTTACCGGGACTCCTACCTACGAGCAGTACTTC
- TRBJ2-3 - TRBV6-5 CASSYHPRAGADTQYF TGTGCCAGCAGTTACCATCCTAGAGCAGGGGCAGATACGCAGTATTTT
TRBD1 TRBJ2-2 - TRBV6-1 CASQGQGRTGELFF TGTGCCAGCCAGGGACAGGGACGAACCGGGGAGCTGTTTTTT
TRBD1 TRBJ1-1 - TRBV4-3 CASSLGTGITEAFF TGCGCCAGCAGCCTGGGGACAGGGATCACTGAAGCTTTCTTT
TRBD2 TRBJ2-2 - TRBV19 CASSMASGVTGELFF TGTGCCAGTAGTATGGCCAGCGGGGTTACCGGGGAGCTGTTTTTT
- TRBJ2-7 few TRBV5-6 CASSPSGFYEQYF TGTGCCAGCAGCCCGTCAGGGTTTTACGAGCAGTACTTC
- TRBJ2-2 - TRBV7-6 CASSRGYNTGELFF TGTGCCAGCAGCCGGGGGTATAACACCGGGGAGCTGTTTTTT
TRBD2 TRBJ2-5 - TRBV5-6 CASSLGLAGETQYF TGTGCCAGCAGCTTGGGGCTAGCGGGGGAGACCCAGTACTTC
- TRBJ2-7 - TRBV5-1 CASSLPSYEQYF TGCGCCAGCAGCTTGCCCTCCTACGAGCAGTACTTC
TRBD2 TRBJ2-3 - TRBV7-2 CASSQGLAGPDTQYF TGTGCCAGCAGCCAGGGCCTAGCGGGTCCAGATACGCAGTATTTT
TRBD1 TRBJ2-1 - TRBV5-3 CARMGTGGHSYNEQFF TGTGCCAGAATGGGGACAGGGGGACACTCCTACAATGAGCAGTTCTTC
- TRBJ2-7 - TRBV27 CASSPTPEQDYQTEQYF TGTGCCAGCAGTCCAACCCCGGAACAGGATTACCAAACCGAGCAGTACTTC
TRBD2 TRBJ2-5 - TRBV9 CASSARRTSGSTETQYF TGTGCCAGCAGCGCCCGGCGGACTAGCGGGAGTACGGAGACCCAGTACTTC
- TRBJ2-1 - TRBV7-2 CASSPDPGPYNEQFF TGTGCCAGCAGCCCTGATCCGGGACCATACAATGAGCAGTTCTTC
TRBD1 TRBJ1-5 - TRBV7-2 CASSLVGTGGFNQPQHF TGTGCCAGCAGCTTAGTCGGGACAGGGGGATTCAATCAGCCCCAGCATTTT
TRBD2 TRBJ2-3 - TRBV7-2 CASSPGSGIFTDTQYF TGTGCCAGCAGCCCGGGTAGCGGGATTTTTACAGATACGCAGTATTTT
TRBD1 TRBJ2-7 - TRBV19 CASKKGQGAYEQYF TGTGCCAGTAAAAAGGGACAGGGGGCCTACGAGCAGTACTTC
- TRBJ2-3 - TRBV5-1 CASSVSREGKYF TGCGCCAGCAGCGTATCCCGGGAAGGCAAGTATTTT
- TRBJ2-1 - TRBV12-5 CASGQGPEQFF TGTGCTAGTGGCCAAGGACCTGAGCAGTTCTTC
- TRBJ1-2 once TRBV5-6 CASSFGGSYGYTF TGTGCCAGCAGCTTCGGGGGCAGTTATGGCTACACCTTC
TRBD1 TRBJ1-4 - TRBV6-5 CASRGTGEEKLFF TGTGCCAGCAGAGGGACAGGGGAAGAAAAACTGTTTTTT
- TRBJ1-4 - TRBV5-1 CASSSDSTTNEKLFF TGCGCCAGCAGCTCCGACAGTACGACTAATGAAAAACTGTTTTTT
- TRBJ2-2 - TRBV6-5 CASSSHESWTGELFF TGTGCCAGCAGTTCCCACGAAAGTTGGACCGGGGAGCTGTTTTTT
- TRBJ2-4 - TRBV9 CASSPSEGAKNIQYF TGTGCCAGCAGCCCTTCCGAGGGGGCCAAAAACATTCAGTACTTC
TRBD2 TRBJ2-5 - TRBV2 CASSPSSGAETQYF TGTGCCAGCAGCCCCTCTAGCGGGGCAGAGACCCAGTACTTC
- TRBJ2-2 few TRBV9 CASSVMTDPNTGELFF TGTGCCAGCAGCGTGATGACAGACCCGAACACCGGGGAGCTGTTTTTT
- TRBJ2-6 - TRBV7-3 CASSPQGAGLTGANVLTF TGTGCCAGCAGCCCTCAAGGGGCAGGCCTAACAGGGGCCAACGTCCTGACTTTC
- TRBJ2-4 - TRBV9 CASSVGVGIQYF TGTGCCAGCAGCGTCGGGGTCGGCATTCAGTACTTC
- TRBJ2-7 - TRBV11-2 CASSSRPNPYEQYF TGTGCCAGCAGCTCGCGACCCAATCCCTACGAGCAGTACTTC
TRBD2 TRBJ2-7 - TRBV7-9 CASSSGLAGNYEQYF TGTGCCAGCAGCTCGGGACTAGCGGGGAACTACGAGCAGTACTTC